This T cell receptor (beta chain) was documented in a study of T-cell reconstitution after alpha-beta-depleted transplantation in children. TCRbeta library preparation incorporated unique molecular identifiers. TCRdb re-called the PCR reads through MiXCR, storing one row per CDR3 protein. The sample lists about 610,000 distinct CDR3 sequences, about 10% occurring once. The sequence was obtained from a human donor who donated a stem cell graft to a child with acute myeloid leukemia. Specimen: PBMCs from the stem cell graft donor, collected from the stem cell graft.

CDR3 residues: CASSDGGQGNEQFF. The DNA of the CDR3 is TGCGCCAGCAGCGATGGGGGGCAGGGTAATGAGCAGTTCTTC. V is TRBV5-1 and J is TRBJ2-1, with D perhaps matching TRBD1 or TRBD2 (6 bases each). The V and J ends lost 4 bases and 7 bases respectively, with 15 bases between them. The germline gives CDR1 SGHRS, CDR2 YFSETQ. The CDR3 is made up of 14 amino acids.